The 3 T cell receptor beta chains presented below share a single source sample, sequenced in a study of blood T cell repertoires in COVID-19. Some clones are missing from TCRdb's copy, which holds only in-frame ones; the method was immunoSEQ multiplex PCR. The profile shows 150,000 or so clones, less than 85% of them singletons. Sequencing was carried out using PBMCs or T cells enriched from blood (not recorded which). All receptors derive from a man in his fifties who had recovered from COVID-19.

The gene calls are TRBV15 and TRBJ2-1; possible D gene TRBD1, 5 bases. The germline V gene has CDR1 LNHNV and CDR2 YYDKDF (reference sequence). Deletions cut 0 bases from V and 6 bases from J, with 6 bases between. This CDR3 has 13 amino acids. CDR3 in amino acids: CATSRERGNEQFF. CDR3 DNA: TGTGCCACCAGCAGAGAAAGGGGCAATGAGCAGTTCTTC.

The rearrangement joins TRBV10-2 to TRBJ1-4; tentatively, D is TRBD1 (5 bases). Trimming took 7 bases from V and 4 from J, leaving 19 bases between them. Germline lookup yields CDR1 WSHSY and CDR2 SAAADI. The length of the CDR3 is 16 residues. The chain's CDR3 is CASTRDLGPLNEKLFF. DNA for the CDR3: TGCGCCAGCACCAGGGATTTAGGGCCTCTTAATGAAAAACTGTTTTTT.

V gene TRBV28 combines with J gene TRBJ2-7, with D possibly TRBD1 on 5 matching bases. The CDR3 is 11 residues long. The germline gives CDR1 MDHEN, CDR2 SYDVKM. With 6 bases removed from V and 6 bases from J, the gap between germline ends came to 9 bases. The CDR3 region has the DNA TGTGCCAGCAGCCGTCAGGGCGAGCAGTACTTC. Protein sequence: CASSRQGEQYF.